Detailed here is one TCR beta chain. This may stem from a read error, because a much larger clone lies one nucleotide away. This sample was included in a study of immune heterogeneity within non-small cell lung tumors. Bulk tumor genomic DNA, roughly 600 ng per sample, was used as template. Doctors removed several biopsies from each primary tumor during surgery, keeping them far apart. Curative surgery was undertaken by patients, who had untreated, newly diagnosed non-small cell lung cancer. Multiplex PCR amplified TCR beta CDR3 with 32 V and 13 J primers. One entry per CDR3 protein results from TCRdb running MiXCR on the multiplex PCR reads. The table lists about 15,000 distinct CDR3 sequences, around 28% of them singletons. This CDR3 has 14 residues. Germline values: CDR1 KGHDR, CDR2 SFDVKD. With 6 bases clipped from V and 2 bases from J, the junction kept 4 bases outside the gene matches.

The chain combines TRBV24-1 with TRBJ2-7; 9 nucleotides line up with TRBD1. The sequencing sample was made of lung tumor tissue. This clonotype was sampled from a man in his forties or fifties with non-small cell lung cancer. The CDR3 loop is CATSYGTGTYEQYF. The DNA of the CDR3 is TGTGCCACCAGTTATGGGACAGGGACCTACGAGCAGTACTTC.